These 14 T cell receptor beta chains came from one sample sequenced in a study of circulating and synovial CD4+ cells in juvenile arthritis. Clones were read by immunoSEQ multiplex PCR, and TCRdb kept only the in-frame ones, dropping some. The sample carries fewer than 35,000 clones, roughly 95% recorded once. Sequenced: CD4+ T cells from blood. The receptors derive from a human donor with juvenile idiopathic arthritis.

A single count supports this clone. V gene TRBV10-1 combines with J gene TRBJ2-7, with TRBD2 identical over 10 bases. CDR3 length: 13 residues. V shed 8 bases and J 4 bases; nucleotides not matched to a gene: 5. Germline CDR1 is WNHNN and CDR2 is SYGVQD (reference sequence). CDR3: CASSASGRYEQYF. CDR3 DNA: TGCGCCAGCTCGGCTAGCGGGAGATACGAGCAGTACTTC.

This clone was counted a single time. The V gene is TRBV11-1, the J gene TRBJ2-2; weak D call: TRBD2 (6 bases). CDR1 and CDR2 from the germline V gene are SGHAT and FQDESV (reference sequence). CDR3 length equals 14 residues. The V gene lost 5 bases and the J gene lost 2 bases, with 9 bases spanning the gap. The CDR3 sequence is CASSPGGNTGELFF. DNA for the CDR3: TGTGCCAGCAGCCCCGGGGGTAACACCGGGGAGCTGTTTTTT. The full variable domain, in which reference TRBV11-1 and TRBJ2-2 provide the parts outside the CDR3, is EAEVAQSPRYKITEKSQAVAFWCDPISGHATLYWYRQILGQGPELLVQFQDESVVDDSQLPKDRFSAERLKGVDSTLKIQPAELGDSAMYLCASSPGGNTGELFFGEGSRLTVL.

The chain combines TRBV19 with TRBJ1-5; D might be TRBD1 (5 bases). Trimming left V 7 bases short and J 5 bases short, with 12 bases between. CDR1 LNHDA and CDR2 SQIVND come from the germline V gene (reference sequence). The CDR3 contains 13 residues. The CDR3 DNA reads TGTGCCAGTAAGGGGAACCCCTATCAGCCCCAGCATTTT. Protein: CASKGNPYQPQHF.

This sequence joins TRBV28 and TRBJ2-7; D might be TRBD1 (6 bases). The germline V and J ends were trimmed by 3 bases and 3 bases, with 12 bases remaining between them. The germline gives CDR1 MDHEN, CDR2 SYDVKM. There are 14 residues in the CDR3. The CDR3 loop reads CASSFSTGSYEQYF. The DNA of the CDR3 is TGTGCCAGCAGTTTCTCCACAGGGAGCTACGAGCAGTACTTC.

This chain links TRBV11-2 with TRBJ1-2; weak D call: TRBD1 (5 bases). V dropped 2 bases and J dropped 4 bases, with 14 bases sitting between them. The CDR3 contains 15 residues. CDR1 is SGHAT and CDR2 is FQNNGV in the germline V gene. The CDR3 coding sequence is TGTGCCAGCAGCTTAAGCGGGGCAGTAGGCTATGGCTACACCTTC. Protein product: CASSLSGAVGYGYTF.

V usage is TRBV7-9 and J usage is TRBJ2-7; D perhaps matches TRBD1 (6 bases). The CDR3 is made up of 12 amino acids. CDR1 and CDR2 from the germline V gene are SEHNR and FQNEAQ (reference sequence). The ends were cut back, 5 bases at V and 5 bases at J, with 10 bases in the middle. The CDR3 reads CASSAQGNEQYF. As DNA, the CDR3 is TGTGCCAGCAGCGCACAGGGTAACGAGCAGTACTTC.

The chain uses TRBV9 and TRBJ2-1; a weak D match, TRBD2 (5 bases). Germline values: CDR1 SGDLS, CDR2 YYNGEE. V lost 4 bases to trimming and J lost 6 bases, with 17 bases between them. CDR3 length: 15 residues. The CDR3 loop reads CASSTLGASFNEQFF. The CDR3 nucleotides are TGTGCCAGCAGCACCTTGGGAGCCTCATTCAATGAGCAGTTCTTC.

The genes are TRBV27 and TRBJ2-3, with 9 positions matching TRBD2. The junction had 10 bases not matched to a gene; V was cut back by 6 bases and J by 6 bases. Germline-derived CDR1 and CDR2 are MNHEY and SMNVEV (reference sequence). This CDR3 is 15 amino acids long. The CDR3 DNA reads TGTGCCAGCAGCCCTCTCCGAGCGGGAGGTGATACGCAGTATTTT. This sequence encodes CASSPLRAGGDTQYF.

The gene calls are TRBV4-1 and TRBJ2-1, with D possibly matching TRBD1 (5 bases). Trimming removed 1 base from V and 12 bases from J, with 16 bases in between. Germline-derived CDR1 and CDR2 are MGHRA and YSYEKL. The CDR3 spans 14 residues. CDR3 in amino acids: CASSQGSQGEGQFF. The CDR3 nucleotides are TGCGCCAGCAGCCAAGGTTCGCAGGGCGAAGGGCAGTTCTTC.

This clone was recorded only once. The rearrangement links TRBV5-8 to TRBJ2-2; weak D call: TRBD2 (5 bases). The CDR3 runs 17 residues. The ends were cut back, 3 bases at V and 1 base at J, with 16 bases in the middle. Germline CDR1 and CDR2: SGHTS and YDEGEE. The CDR3 nucleotides read TGTGCCAGCAGCTCCGCTTTTAGGAGGAAGAACACCGGGGAGCTGTTTTTT. Protein product: CASSSAFRRKNTGELFF.

V usage is TRBV2 and J usage is TRBJ1-5; the D is unclear. The germline CDR1 and CDR2 sequences are SNHLY and FYNNEI. V was shortened by 10 bases and J by 3 bases, with 7 bases between the two germline ends. The CDR3 is made up of 11 amino acids. This chain's CDR3 is CATGYNQPQHF. The CDR3 DNA sequence: TGTGCCACAGGCTACAATCAGCCCCAGCATTTT.

The chain is built from TRBV5-1 and TRBJ1-1; D ambiguous. Trimming left V 4 bases short and J 2 bases short, with 12 bases between. The CDR3 loop spans 14 amino acids. The germline CDR1 and CDR2 sequences are SGHRS and YFSETQ. CDR3 amino acids: CASSPDGVNTEAFF. For the CDR3, the DNA is TGCGCCAGCAGCCCTGACGGGGTTAACACTGAAGCTTTCTTT.

The V call is TRBV6-6, the J call TRBJ2-1; 9 bases line up with TRBD2. After removal of 8 bases from V and 4 bases from J, the junction contained 12 bases not matched to a gene. Germline values: CDR1 MNHNY, CDR2 SVGAGI (reference sequence). The CDR3 is 16 amino acids. The CDR3 protein is CASYDPRTSVYNEQFF. DNA of the CDR3: TGTGCCAGCTATGATCCGAGGACTAGCGTATACAATGAGCAGTTCTTC.

Here the CDR3 DNA reads TGTGCCAGCCTGCGGGAGGGCCTCTTGACAGATACGCAGTATTTT. This encodes CASLREGLLTDTQYF. The genes are TRBV2 and TRBJ2-3; the match to TRBD2 covers 9 bases. The germline V gene encodes CDR1 SNHLY and CDR2 FYNNEI. V lost 8 bases and J lost 3; bases outside the gene matches: 9. The CDR3 extends over 15 amino acids. Full variable domain (outside the CDR3, taken from reference TRBV2 and TRBJ2-3): EPEVTQTPSHQVTQMGQEVILRCVPISNHLYFYWYRQILGQKVEFLVSFYNNEISEKSEIFDDQFSVERPDGSNFTLKIRSTKLEDSAMYFCASLREGLLTDTQYFGPGTRLTVL.